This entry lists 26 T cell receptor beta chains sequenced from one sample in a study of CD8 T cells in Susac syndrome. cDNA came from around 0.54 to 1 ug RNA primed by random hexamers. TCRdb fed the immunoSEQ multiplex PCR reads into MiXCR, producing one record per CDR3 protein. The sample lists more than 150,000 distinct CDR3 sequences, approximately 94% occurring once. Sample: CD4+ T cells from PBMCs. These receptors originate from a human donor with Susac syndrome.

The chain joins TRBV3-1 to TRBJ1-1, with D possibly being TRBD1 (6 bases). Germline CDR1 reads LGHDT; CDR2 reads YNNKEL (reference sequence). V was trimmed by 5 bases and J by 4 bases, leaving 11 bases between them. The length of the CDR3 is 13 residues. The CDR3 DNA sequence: TGTGCCAGCAGCTACAGGGAGGGCACTGAAGCTTTCTTT. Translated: CASSYREGTEAFF.

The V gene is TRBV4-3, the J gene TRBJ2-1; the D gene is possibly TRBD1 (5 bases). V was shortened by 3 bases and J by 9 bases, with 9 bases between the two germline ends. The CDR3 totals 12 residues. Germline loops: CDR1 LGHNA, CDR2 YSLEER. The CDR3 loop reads CASSHVRGEQFF. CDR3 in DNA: TGCGCCAGCAGCCACGTAAGGGGTGAGCAGTTCTTC.

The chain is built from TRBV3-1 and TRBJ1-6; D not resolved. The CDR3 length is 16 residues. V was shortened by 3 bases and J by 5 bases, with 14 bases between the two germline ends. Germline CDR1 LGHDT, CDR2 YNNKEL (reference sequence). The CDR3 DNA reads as TGTGCCAGCAGCCAGAGAATCTGGCACGATAATTCACCCCTCCACTTT. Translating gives CASSQRIWHDNSPLHF. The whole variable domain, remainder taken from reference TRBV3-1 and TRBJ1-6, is DTAVSQTPKYLVTQMGNDKSIKCEQNLGHDTMYWYKQDSKKFLKIMFSYNNKELIINETVPNRFSPKSPDKAHLNLHINSLELGDSAVYFCASSQRIWHDNSPLHFGNGTRLTVT.

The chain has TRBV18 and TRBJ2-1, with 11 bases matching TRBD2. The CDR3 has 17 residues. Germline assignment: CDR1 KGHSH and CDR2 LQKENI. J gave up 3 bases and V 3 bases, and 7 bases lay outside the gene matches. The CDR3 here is CASSPFLLAGGYNEQFF. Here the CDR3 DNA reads TGTGCCAGCTCACCCTTCCTCCTAGCGGGAGGCTACAATGAGCAGTTCTTC.

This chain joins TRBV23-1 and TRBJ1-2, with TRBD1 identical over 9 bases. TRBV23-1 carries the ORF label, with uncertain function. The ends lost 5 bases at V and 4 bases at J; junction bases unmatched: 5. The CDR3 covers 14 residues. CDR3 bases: TGCGCCAGCAGTGGACAGGGGCCTTTCTATGGCTACACCTTC. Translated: CASSGQGPFYGYTF.

This CDR3 is CASSQGQGRKETQYF. CDR3 in DNA: TGTGCCAGCAGCCAAGGCCAGGGACGGAAAGAGACCCAGTACTTC. The rearrangement uses TRBV4-2 and TRBJ2-5; D may match TRBD1 or TRBD2 (5 bases each). V was trimmed by 1 base and J by 3 bases, leaving 12 bases between them. Per germline, CDR1 LGHNA and CDR2 YNFKEQ. This CDR3 is 15 amino acids long.

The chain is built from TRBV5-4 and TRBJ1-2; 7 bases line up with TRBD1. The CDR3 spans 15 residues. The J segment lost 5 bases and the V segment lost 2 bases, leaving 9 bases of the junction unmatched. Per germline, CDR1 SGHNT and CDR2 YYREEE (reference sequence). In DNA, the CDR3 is TGTGCCAGCAGCTTAAGACAGGGCCGGAGGTATGGCTACACCTTC. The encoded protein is CASSLRQGRRYGYTF.

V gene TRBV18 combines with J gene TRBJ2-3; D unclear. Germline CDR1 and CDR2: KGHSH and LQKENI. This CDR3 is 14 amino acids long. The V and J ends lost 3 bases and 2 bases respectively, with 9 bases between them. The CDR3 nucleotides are TGTGCCAGCTCACCCGGGCGATCCACAGATACGCAGTATTTT. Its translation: CASSPGRSTDTQYF.

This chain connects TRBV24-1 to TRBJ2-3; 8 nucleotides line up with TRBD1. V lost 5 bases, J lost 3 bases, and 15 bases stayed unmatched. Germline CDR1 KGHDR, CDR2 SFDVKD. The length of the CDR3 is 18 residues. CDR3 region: CATSGFNTGTGTTDTQYF. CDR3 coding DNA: TGTGCCACCAGTGGATTTAATACCGGGACAGGAACGACAGATACGCAGTATTTT.

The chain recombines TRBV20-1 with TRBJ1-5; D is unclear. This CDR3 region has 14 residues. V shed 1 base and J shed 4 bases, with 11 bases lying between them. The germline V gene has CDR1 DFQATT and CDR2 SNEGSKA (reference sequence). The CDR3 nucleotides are TGCAGTGCTAGAGGCCCAGAAGGGAATCAGCCCCAGCATTTT. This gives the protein CSARGPEGNQPQHF.

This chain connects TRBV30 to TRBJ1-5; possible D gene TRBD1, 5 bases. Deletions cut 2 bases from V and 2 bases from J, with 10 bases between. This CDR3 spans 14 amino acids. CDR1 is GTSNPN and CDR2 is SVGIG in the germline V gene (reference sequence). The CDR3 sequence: CAWSLGLGNQPQHF. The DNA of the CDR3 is TGTGCCTGGAGTTTGGGACTCGGCAATCAGCCCCAGCATTTT.

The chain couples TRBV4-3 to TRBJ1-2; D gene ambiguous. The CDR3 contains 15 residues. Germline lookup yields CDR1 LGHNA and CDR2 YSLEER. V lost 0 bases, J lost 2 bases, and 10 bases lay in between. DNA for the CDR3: TGCGCCAGCAGCCAAGATAGTCGGCCGAACTATGGCTACACCTTC. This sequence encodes CASSQDSRPNYGYTF.

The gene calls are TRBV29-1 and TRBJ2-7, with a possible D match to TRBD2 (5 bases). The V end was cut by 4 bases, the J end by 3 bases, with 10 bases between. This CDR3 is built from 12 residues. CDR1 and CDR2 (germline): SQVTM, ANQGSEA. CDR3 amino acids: CSVGEGSYEQYF. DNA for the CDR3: TGCAGCGTTGGTGAGGGCAGCTACGAGCAGTACTTC.

CDR3 bases: TGTGCCAGCAGCCCAGCGGGGCGCACAGATACGCAGTATTTT. It specifies CASSPAGRTDTQYF. The chain combines TRBV7-9 with TRBJ2-3, with TRBD2 matching over 7 bases. The germline V gene has CDR1 SEHNR and CDR2 FQNEAQ (reference sequence). The junction had 3 bases not matched to a gene; V was cut back by 5 bases and J by 1 base. The CDR3 has 14 amino acids.

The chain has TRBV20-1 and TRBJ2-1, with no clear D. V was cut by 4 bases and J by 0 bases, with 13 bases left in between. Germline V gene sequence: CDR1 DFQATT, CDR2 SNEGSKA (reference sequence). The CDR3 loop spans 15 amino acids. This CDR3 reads CSAIPLTSSYNEQFF. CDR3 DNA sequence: TGCAGTGCTATACCCCTTACCAGCTCCTACAATGAGCAGTTCTTC.

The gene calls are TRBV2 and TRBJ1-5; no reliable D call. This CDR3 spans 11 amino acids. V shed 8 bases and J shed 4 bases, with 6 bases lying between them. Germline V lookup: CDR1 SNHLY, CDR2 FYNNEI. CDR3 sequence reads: CASRINQPQHF. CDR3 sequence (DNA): TGTGCCAGCCGGATAAATCAGCCCCAGCATTTT. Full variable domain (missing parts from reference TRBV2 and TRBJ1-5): EPEVTQTPSHQVTQMGQEVILRCVPISNHLYFYWYRQILGQKVEFLVSFYNNEISEKSEIFDDQFSVERPDGSNFTLKIRSTKLEDSAMYFCASRINQPQHFGDGTRLSIL.

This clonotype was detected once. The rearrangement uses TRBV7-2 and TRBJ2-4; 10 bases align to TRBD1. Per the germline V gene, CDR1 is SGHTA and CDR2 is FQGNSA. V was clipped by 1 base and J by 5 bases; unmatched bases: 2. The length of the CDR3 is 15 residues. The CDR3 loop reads CASSLVGQGENIQYF. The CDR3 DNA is TGTGCCAGCAGCTTAGTAGGACAGGGGGAAAACATTCAGTACTTC. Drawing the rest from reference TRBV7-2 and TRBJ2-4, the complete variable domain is GAGVSQSPSNKVTEKGKDVELRCDPISGHTALYWYRQSLGQGLEFLIYFQGNSAPDKSGLPSDRFSAERTGGSVSTLTIQRTQQEDSAVYLCASSLVGQGENIQYFGAGTRLSVL.

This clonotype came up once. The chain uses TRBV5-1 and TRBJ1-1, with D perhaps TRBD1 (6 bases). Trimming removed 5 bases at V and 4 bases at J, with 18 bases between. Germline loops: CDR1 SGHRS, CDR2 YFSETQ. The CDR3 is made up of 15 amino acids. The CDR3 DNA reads TGCGCCAGCAGAGGACCAACAGGGACGGGCACTGAAGCTTTCTTT. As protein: CASRGPTGTGTEAFF. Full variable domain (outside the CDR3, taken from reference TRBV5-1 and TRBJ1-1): KAGVTQTPRYLIKTRGQQVTLSCSPISGHRSVSWYQQTPGQGLQFLFEYFSETQRNKGNFPGRFSGRQFSNSRSEMNVSTLELGDSALYLCASRGPTGTGTEAFFGQGTRLTVV.

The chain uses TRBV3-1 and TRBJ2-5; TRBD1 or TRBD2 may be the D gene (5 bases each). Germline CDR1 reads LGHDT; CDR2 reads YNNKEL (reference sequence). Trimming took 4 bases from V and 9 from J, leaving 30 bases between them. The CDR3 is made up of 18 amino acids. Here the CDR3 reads CASSLQVSLGRTTRSQYF. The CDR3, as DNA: TGTGCCAGCAGCCTCCAAGTGTCACTAGGTCGGACAACGAGGTCCCAGTACTTC.

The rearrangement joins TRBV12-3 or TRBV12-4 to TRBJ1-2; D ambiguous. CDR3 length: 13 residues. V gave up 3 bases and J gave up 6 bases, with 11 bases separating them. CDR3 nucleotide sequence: TGTGCCAGCAGTTTCACCAAGCGGGATGGCTACACCTTC. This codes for CASSFTKRDGYTF.

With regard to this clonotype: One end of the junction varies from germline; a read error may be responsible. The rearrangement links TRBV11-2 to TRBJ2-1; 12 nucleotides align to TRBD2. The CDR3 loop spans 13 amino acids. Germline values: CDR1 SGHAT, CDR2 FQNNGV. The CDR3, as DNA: TGTGCCAGCAGTTCCACTAGCGGGAGGTCCCCCCCCTTC. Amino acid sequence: CASSSTSGRSPPF.

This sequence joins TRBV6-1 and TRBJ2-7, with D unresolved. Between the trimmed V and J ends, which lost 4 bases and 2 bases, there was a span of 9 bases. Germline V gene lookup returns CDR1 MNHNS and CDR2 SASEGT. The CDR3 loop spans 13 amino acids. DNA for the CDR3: TGTGCCAGCAGTGGTACAGTTACCTACGAGCAGTACGTC. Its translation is CASSGTVTYEQYV.

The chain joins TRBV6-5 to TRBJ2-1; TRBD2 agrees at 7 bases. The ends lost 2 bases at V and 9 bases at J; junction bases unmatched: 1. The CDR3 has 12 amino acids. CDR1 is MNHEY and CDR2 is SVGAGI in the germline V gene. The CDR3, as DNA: TGTGCCAGCAGTTACGGCGGGAGTGAGCAGTTCTTC. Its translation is CASSYGGSEQFF.

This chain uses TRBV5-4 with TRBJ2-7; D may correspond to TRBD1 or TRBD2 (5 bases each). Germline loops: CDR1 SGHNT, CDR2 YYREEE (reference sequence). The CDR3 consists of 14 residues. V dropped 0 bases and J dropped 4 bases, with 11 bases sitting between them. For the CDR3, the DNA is TGTGCCAGCAGCTTGGGGGGGTTCGGGTACGAGCAGTACTTC. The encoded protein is CASSLGGFGYEQYF.

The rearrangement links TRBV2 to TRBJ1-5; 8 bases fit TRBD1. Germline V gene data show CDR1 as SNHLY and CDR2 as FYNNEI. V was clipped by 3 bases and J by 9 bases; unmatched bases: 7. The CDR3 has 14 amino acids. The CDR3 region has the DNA TGTGCCAGCAGTGAGAATTGGACAGGGCGGCCCCAGCATTTT. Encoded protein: CASSENWTGRPQHF.

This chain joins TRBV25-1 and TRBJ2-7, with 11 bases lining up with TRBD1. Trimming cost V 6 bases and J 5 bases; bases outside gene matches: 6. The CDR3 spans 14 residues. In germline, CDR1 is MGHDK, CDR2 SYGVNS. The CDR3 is CASSKDRGRDEQYF. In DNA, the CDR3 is TGTGCCAGCAGCAAGGACAGGGGGCGGGACGAGCAGTACTTC.